Presented here are 20 T cell receptor beta chains from one specimen sequenced in a study of shared clonotypes between healthy human individuals. Assay: immunoSEQ multiplex PCR; the TCRdb copy retains only in-frame clones and omits some. In the table there are 2 million to 2.5 million clones, roughly 92% of which are singletons. The sequencing sample was made of naive CD4+ T cells from PBMCs. The subset is: CD45RA+ positively selected. The receptors derive from a man aged 18 to 29 in good health. Some clones in this sample may be carry-over from other donors' samples.

The J gene is TRBJ2-2, the V gene TRBV7-2; 12 bases fit TRBD2. Looked up from germline, CDR1 is SGHTA and CDR2 is FQGNSA. The CDR3 loop spans 15 amino acids. Germline trimming cut 10 bases from V and 4 bases from J; bases unmatched to any gene: 7. The chain's CDR3 is CATLAGGRSTGELFF. The CDR3 bases are TGTGCCACCCTAGCGGGAGGGCGTAGCACCGGGGAGCTGTTTTTT.

CDR3 in DNA: TGTGCCAGCAGTGTTCCGGGGGGATTGGGTAATGAAAAACTGTTTTTT. Its translation is CASSVPGGLGNEKLFF. The chain couples TRBV28 to TRBJ1-4; TRBD1 might be the D (5 bases). In germline, CDR1 is MDHEN, CDR2 SYDVKM. Trimming removed 5 bases from V and 4 bases from J, with 17 bases in between. This CDR3 contains 16 residues. The full variable domain, with the rest looked up from reference TRBV28 and TRBJ1-4, is DVKVTQSSRYLVKRTGEKVFLECVQDMDHENMFWYRQDPGLGLRLIYFSYDVKMKEKGDIPEGYSVSREKKERFSLILESASTNQTSMYLCASSVPGGLGNEKLFFGSGTQLSVL.

Comments on this clone: The sample has other DNA sequences that encode this CDR3 too. The chain joins TRBV5-1 to TRBJ1-1; no definite D call. There are 12 residues in the CDR3. Trimming removed 0 bases from V and 6 bases from J, with 6 bases in between. The germline CDR1 and CDR2 sequences are SGHRS and YFSETQ. CDR3 sequence reads: CASSLDVSEAFF. The CDR3 DNA sequence: TGCGCCAGCAGCTTGGACGTTTCTGAAGCTTTCTTT.

The rearrangement uses TRBV27 and TRBJ2-7, with a tentative D call TRBD1 (6 bases). The CDR3 runs 12 residues. V was cut by 2 bases and J by 7 bases, with 9 bases left in between. The V gene's germline CDR1 is MNHEY and CDR2 SMNVEV (reference sequence). CDR3 protein: CASSLRGTEQYF. CDR3 in DNA: TGTGCCAGCAGTTTAAGGGGGACAGAGCAGTACTTC.

This chain uses TRBV5-1 with TRBJ2-5; perhaps D is TRBD1 or TRBD2 (5 bases each). Germline V gene sequence: CDR1 SGHRS, CDR2 YFSETQ. V lost 1 base to trimming and J lost 5 bases, with 15 bases between them. This CDR3 region has 15 residues. The CDR3 nucleotides read TGCGCCAGCAGCTTGAATGGGGGATCTGGGGAGACCCAGTACTTC. This translates into CASSLNGGSGETQYF.

This rearrangement joins TRBV7-8 to TRBJ2-7; a possible D gene is TRBD1 (6 bases). The CDR3 has 14 amino acids. CDR1 and CDR2 (germline): SGHVS, FQNEAQ. Trimming stripped 0 bases from V and 6 bases from J, with 12 bases between. The chain's CDR3 is CASSLAERRGEQYF. For the CDR3, the DNA is TGTGCCAGCAGCTTAGCGGAGCGCAGGGGCGAGCAGTACTTC.

The rearrangement joins TRBV29-1 to TRBJ2-7; TRBD2 agrees at 12 bases. Per the germline V gene, CDR1 is SQVTM and CDR2 is ANQGSEA. This CDR3 is built from 15 residues. With V trimmed by 8 bases and J by 6 bases, 14 bases remained unmatched. The CDR3 here is CSCARLAGEVGEQYF. In DNA form, the CDR3 reads TGCAGCTGTGCTAGACTAGCGGGAGAGGTTGGCGAGCAGTACTTC.

The rearrangement uses TRBV2 and TRBJ2-5; D not certain. V was shortened by 1 base and J by 7 bases, with 7 bases between the two germline ends. The CDR3 length is 12 residues. The V gene's germline CDR1 is SNHLY and CDR2 FYNNEI. The CDR3 DNA is TGTGCCAGCAGTGAAGACTCAGGGACCCAGTACTTC. This codes for CASSEDSGTQYF.

The chain combines TRBV5-1 with TRBJ1-1; weak D call: TRBD1 (5 bases). This CDR3 region has 15 residues. Trimming left V 2 bases short and J 3 bases short, with 14 bases between. Germline V gene data show CDR1 as SGHRS and CDR2 as YFSETQ. CDR3 DNA: TGCGCCAGCAGCTTAGGGACGGACGGGTACACTGAAGCTTTCTTT. Residues: CASSLGTDGYTEAFF.

This clone has only a few counts. The chain employs TRBV5-1 and TRBJ1-1, with D unclear. The CDR3 spans 15 residues. Trimming left V 1 base short and J 5 bases short, with 15 bases between. Germline CDR1 reads SGHRS; CDR2 reads YFSETQ. CDR3 sequence (DNA): TGCGCCAGCAGCTTGTTCCAGGCCTTGGGGACTGAAGCTTTCTTT. It is translated as CASSLFQALGTEAFF.

This chain links TRBV4-1 with TRBJ2-1; a weak D match, TRBD2 (5 bases). In germline, CDR1 is MGHRA, CDR2 YSYEKL. The CDR3 runs to 13 residues. V was trimmed by 2 bases and J by 10 bases, leaving 12 bases between them. The CDR3 DNA sequence: TGCGCCAGCAGCCAACCCGACTATCGGGAGCAGTTCTTC. This translates into CASSQPDYREQFF.

This clone came up once. The chain couples TRBV7-2 to TRBJ1-1, with D perhaps matching TRBD1 (5 bases). The V end lost 5 bases, the J end lost 1 base, and 8 bases lay between the germline ends. The CDR3 runs to 13 residues. The V gene's germline CDR1 is SGHTA and CDR2 FQGNSA. The CDR3 DNA sequence: TGTGCCAGCAGCGGCGACAGGAACACTGAAGCTTTCTTT. Its protein product is CASSGDRNTEAFF.

The gene calls are TRBV5-1 and TRBJ2-1; 8 bases align to TRBD2. The V gene end was trimmed by 4 bases and the J gene end by 4 bases; junction bases not matched to a gene: 10. Looked up from germline, CDR1 is SGHRS and CDR2 is YFSETQ. This CDR3 has 16 residues. The CDR3 protein is CASSPRGGVGYNEQFF. The DNA for the CDR3 is TGCGCCAGCAGCCCCCGGGGGGGAGTAGGATACAATGAGCAGTTCTTC.

The chain combines TRBV7-9 with TRBJ1-2; D may be TRBD1 (6 bases). CDR3 length: 15 amino acids. V was pared by 5 bases and J by 2 bases, with 15 bases between. Germline CDR1 is SEHNR and CDR2 is FQNEAQ (reference sequence). CDR3 loop: CASSPHRDLNYGYTF. CDR3 sequence (DNA): TGTGCCAGCAGCCCTCACAGGGACCTAAACTATGGCTACACCTTC.

The J gene is TRBJ2-3, the V gene TRBV5-1; 8 bases map to TRBD2. Per germline, CDR1 SGHRS and CDR2 YFSETQ. V was clipped by 2 bases and J by 0 bases; unmatched bases: 2. This CDR3 region has 15 residues. The CDR3 nucleotides read TGCGCCAGCAGCTTTGTAGCGGGGAGCACAGATACGCAGTATTTT. Protein product: CASSFVAGSTDTQYF.

V and J are TRBV5-1 and TRBJ2-5; 8 nucleotides align to TRBD1. Germline values: CDR1 SGHRS, CDR2 YFSETQ. The CDR3 extends over 13 amino acids. J was trimmed by 5 bases and V by 4 bases; bases with no gene match: 4. CDR3 bases: TGCGCCAGCAGCAACCAGGGGGCCGAGACCCAGTACTTC. It encodes CASSNQGAETQYF.

The V and J genes are TRBV19 and TRBJ2-2; D may be TRBD1 (6 bases). Germline CDR1 is LNHDA and CDR2 is SQIVND (reference sequence). The CDR3 extends over 17 amino acids. Trimming removed 6 bases from V and 3 bases from J, with 20 bases in between. Here the CDR3 reads CASRPRPGHSYTGELFF. The CDR3 DNA is TGTGCCAGTAGACCCCGTCCGGGACACTCTTACACCGGGGAGCTGTTTTTT.

The rearrangement links TRBV18 to TRBJ2-5, with a tentative D call TRBD2 (6 bases). The CDR3 totals 17 residues. V gave up 1 base and J gave up 1 base, with 16 bases separating them. CDR1 KGHSH and CDR2 LQKENI come from the germline V gene. CDR3 bases: TGTGCCAGCTCACCACGGTCTGCCAGCGGGCTCCAAGAGACCCAGTACTTC. Protein product: CASSPRSASGLQETQYF.

V and J are TRBV27 and TRBJ2-5; TRBD1 aligns across 11 bases. V lost 8 bases, J lost 4 bases, and 12 bases stayed unmatched. The germline V gene has CDR1 MNHEY and CDR2 SMNVEV (reference sequence). The CDR3 contains 16 residues. CDR3 sequence: CASRGQGAHRSETQYF. CDR3 nucleotide sequence: TGTGCCAGCCGCGGACAGGGGGCGCATCGGTCAGAGACCCAGTACTTC.

With regard to this clone: This CDR3 is also generated by other DNA sequences in the sample. The chain is built from TRBV5-1 and TRBJ1-5; unclear D gene. Germline lookup yields CDR1 SGHRS and CDR2 YFSETQ. The V gene lost 0 bases and the J gene lost 4 bases, with 5 bases spanning the gap. This CDR3 spans 13 amino acids. The chain's CDR3 is CASSLGINQPQHF. For the CDR3, the DNA is TGCGCCAGCAGCTTGGGCATTAATCAGCCCCAGCATTTT.